Each of the 24 T cell receptor beta chains below was sequenced from the same sample in a study of cytomegalovirus exposure and HLA in healthy donors. With 60 Vbeta and 13 Jbeta primers, the PCR was carried out. The protocol was immunoSEQ multiplex PCR, while the TCRdb copy is restricted to in-frame clones and leaves out a portion. The sample gives approximately 140,000 clones, around 75% of which show up once; approximately 3% is in the top ten. Sequenced: PBMCs. The receptors here all came from a female donor in good health and CMV-seronegative.

This chain joins TRBV6-1 and TRBJ2-4; maybe TRBD2 (5 bases). This CDR3 spans 15 amino acids. V was trimmed by 8 bases and J by 0 bases, leaving 14 bases between them. Germline CDR1 MNHNS, CDR2 SASEGT. CDR3 nucleotide sequence: TGTGCCAGCGTTCGGACTTTGCTAGCCAAAAACATTCAGTACTTC. As protein: CASVRTLLAKNIQYF.

This chain's CDR3 is CASSLVMLAGNTGELFF. In DNA, the CDR3 is TGTGCCAGCAGCTTAGTTATGCTAGCGGGAAACACCGGGGAGCTGTTTTTT. V gene TRBV7-2 combines with J gene TRBJ2-2; 9 bases map to TRBD2. CDR3 size: 17 residues. Germline loops: CDR1 SGHTA, CDR2 FQGNSA. V shed 1 base, J shed 2 bases, and the junction held 5 bases outside the gene matches.

The rearrangement joins TRBV5-4 to TRBJ2-5; 10 bases align to TRBD2. Unmatched junction bases numbered 8, after V lost 4 bases and J lost 5 bases. Germline V lookup: CDR1 SGHNT, CDR2 YYREEE (reference sequence). The CDR3 totals 15 residues. CDR3 in amino acids: CASSHLSTSGETQYF. DNA for the CDR3: TGTGCCAGCAGCCACCTTTCGACTAGCGGGGAGACCCAGTACTTC.

The chain has TRBV10-3 and TRBJ1-2, with D uncertain. Germline V gives CDR1 ENHRY, CDR2 SYGVKD. The length of the CDR3 is 13 residues. Trimming pared 2 bases from V and 5 bases from J, leaving 9 bases between. The CDR3 sequence: CAISEKTDYGYTF. CDR3 sequence (DNA): TGTGCCATCAGTGAGAAGACTGATTATGGCTACACCTTC.

The chain has TRBV4-1 and TRBJ2-7; TRBD1 aligns across 9 bases. The V and J ends lost 3 bases and 4 bases, in that order; junction bases with no gene match: 7. The CDR3 totals 15 residues. Germline V gives CDR1 MGHRA, CDR2 YSYEKL. The CDR3 reads CASSHPGQGVYEQYF. In DNA, the CDR3 is TGCGCCAGCAGCCACCCGGGACAGGGAGTTTACGAGCAGTACTTC.

The chain joins TRBV6-1 to TRBJ2-3; TRBD2 matches at 8 bases. CDR3 length equals 16 residues. Germline assignment: CDR1 MNHNS and CDR2 SASEGT. V was clipped by 1 base and J by 5 bases; unmatched bases: 8. In nucleotides, the CDR3 is TGTGCCAGCAGTGAAGGGGCTAGCGGGTTAGGAGATACGCAGTATTTT. Translated, it gives CASSEGASGLGDTQYF.

The J gene is TRBJ2-1, the V gene TRBV2, with TRBD2 matching over 14 bases. CDR3 length: 16 residues. Germline V gene sequence: CDR1 SNHLY, CDR2 FYNNEI. Trimming took 3 bases from V and 5 from J; bases not matched to a gene: 3. CDR3: CASSETSGGGNNEQFF. In nucleotides, the CDR3 is TGTGCCAGCAGTGAGACTAGCGGGGGGGGGAACAATGAGCAGTTCTTC. Based on the CDR3 plus reference TRBV2 and TRBJ2-1, the full variable domain is EPEVTQTPSHQVTQMGQEVILRCVPISNHLYFYWYRQILGQKVEFLVSFYNNEISEKSEIFDDQFSVERPDGSNFTLKIRSTKLEDSAMYFCASSETSGGGNNEQFFGPGTRLTVL.

The chain recombines TRBV4-1 with TRBJ2-1; D may be TRBD2 (6 bases). The V and J ends lost 4 bases and 2 bases respectively, with 18 bases between them. The CDR3 loop spans 17 amino acids. Germline V lookup: CDR1 MGHRA, CDR2 YSYEKL. The CDR3 here is CASSLEYRDWPYNEQFF. As DNA, the CDR3 is TGCGCCAGCAGCCTAGAATACCGGGACTGGCCCTACAATGAGCAGTTCTTC.

V gene TRBV10-3 combines with J gene TRBJ1-1, with D hard to call. V dropped 3 bases and J dropped 1 base, with 6 bases sitting between them. CDR1 and CDR2 from the germline V gene are ENHRY and SYGVKD. This CDR3 contains 13 residues. CDR3 in amino acids: CAISDRRNTEAFF. The CDR3 DNA sequence: TGTGCCATCAGTGATAGAAGGAACACTGAAGCTTTCTTT.

The chain has TRBV10-3 and TRBJ1-1; D unclear. With 1 base removed from V and 7 bases from J, the gap between germline ends came to 7 bases. Germline V gene sequence: CDR1 ENHRY, CDR2 SYGVKD. The CDR3 spans 12 residues. The CDR3 DNA reads TGTGCCATCAGTGAGTTCCAGAATGAAGCTTTCTTT. It encodes CAISEFQNEAFF.

The V and J genes are TRBV5-1 and TRBJ1-2, with unresolved D. The V and J ends lost 0 bases and 7 bases respectively, with 19 bases between them. The CDR3 consists of 16 residues. Germline assignment: CDR1 SGHRS and CDR2 YFSETQ. CDR3 bases: TGCGCCAGCAGCTTGGCCGGAGGGAAGGCATCGGTTGGCTACACCTTC. Its protein is CASSLAGGKASVGYTF.

The chain joins TRBV5-4 to TRBJ2-1; 10 bases agree with TRBD2. V lost 7 bases and J lost 4; bases outside the gene matches: 5. CDR3 length: 14 residues. The V gene's germline CDR1 is SGHNT and CDR2 YYREEE (reference sequence). The CDR3 loop reads CASGIAGGYNEQFF. For the CDR3, the DNA is TGTGCCAGCGGAATAGCGGGGGGTTACAATGAGCAGTTCTTC.

V and J are TRBV9 and TRBJ2-3; TRBD2 aligns across 7 bases. The CDR3 is made up of 14 amino acids. The V and J ends lost 4 bases and 10 bases, in that order; junction bases with no gene match: 12. Germline V gene data show CDR1 as SGDLS and CDR2 as YYNGEE. The CDR3 here is CASSIGDGTKAQYF. CDR3 sequence (DNA): TGTGCCAGCAGCATTGGGGACGGGACTAAAGCGCAGTATTTT.

As regards this clone: The DNA is left out, because the CDR3 cannot be placed on it with certainty; the CDR3 is given as TCRdb lists it. V is TRBV2 and J is TRBJ2-2; the DNA was not compared with TRBD2, the D call given in the table. With termini counted, the CDR3 has 15 amino acids. Germline V gene data show CDR1 as SNHLY and CDR2 as FYNNEI. CDR3 residues: CASSGRGLRAGELFF.

There are a few counts of this clone. The gene calls are TRBV6-4 and TRBJ2-7, with 7 positions matching TRBD2. Germline CDR1 and CDR2: MRHNA and SNTAGT. Losses at the gene ends were 5 bases for V and 7 bases for J; bases not matched to a gene: 8. This CDR3 has 13 residues. In nucleotides, the CDR3 is TGTGCCAGCAGTAGGGACTACCTCGGGGAGCAGTACTTC. It encodes CASSRDYLGEQYF.

The genes are TRBV6-1 and TRBJ2-7; D possibly corresponds to TRBD1 (7 bases). This CDR3 is built from 15 residues. CDR1 is MNHNS and CDR2 is SASEGT in the germline V gene. V lost 6 bases and J lost 0, with 15 bases in between. CDR3 residues: CASSLPRGDSYEQYF. CDR3 in DNA: TGTGCCAGCAGCCTACCCAGGGGGGACTCCTACGAGCAGTACTTC.

The chain recombines TRBV25-1 with TRBJ1-1; a weak D match, TRBD1 (5 bases). Germline CDR1 and CDR2: MGHDK and SYGVNS. V was trimmed by 7 bases and J by 0 bases, leaving 12 bases between them. This CDR3 is built from 14 residues. The CDR3, as DNA: TGTGCCAGCACCCCGGGACTGATGAACACTGAAGCTTTCTTT. Protein: CASTPGLMNTEAFF.

Note on this clone: Other nucleotide sequences from this sample produce the same CDR3. This chain connects TRBV5-1 to TRBJ1-1; D uncertain. The germline CDR1 and CDR2 sequences are SGHRS and YFSETQ. CDR3 size: 13 residues. Trimming took 1 base from V and 2 from J, leaving 6 bases between them. The chain's CDR3 is CASSLTSNTEAFF. The CDR3 coding sequence is TGCGCCAGCAGCTTGACCAGTAACACTGAAGCTTTCTTT.

This chain uses TRBV9 with TRBJ2-3; 7 positions match TRBD2. CDR3 size: 14 residues. CDR1 and CDR2 from the germline V gene are SGDLS and YYNGEE. With 2 bases clipped from V and 2 bases from J, the junction kept 2 bases outside the gene matches. The CDR3 sequence: CASSVGGITDTQYF. CDR3 nucleotides: TGTGCCAGCAGCGTGGGGGGGATCACAGATACGCAGTATTTT.

This sequence joins TRBV11-3 and TRBJ2-7; 8 nucleotides align to TRBD2. The V and J ends lost 4 bases and 0 bases, in that order; junction bases with no gene match: 11. The CDR3 runs 17 residues. Germline CDR1 and CDR2: SGHNT and YENEEA. The CDR3 nucleotides read TGTGCCAGCAGCTCCCGGGCGGGGGGACCGGACTCCTACGAGCAGTACTTC. The encoded protein is CASSSRAGGPDSYEQYF.

The chain uses TRBV5-1 and TRBJ1-3; the D gene is possibly TRBD1 (5 bases). Germline V gene lookup returns CDR1 SGHRS and CDR2 YFSETQ. V was shortened by 4 bases and J by 3 bases, with 11 bases between the two germline ends. The CDR3 runs 14 residues. CDR3 amino acids: CASSAGTIGNTIYF. In DNA, the CDR3 is TGCGCCAGCAGCGCGGGGACTATTGGAAACACCATATATTTT.

This chain connects TRBV11-2 to TRBJ2-3; 7 nucleotides match TRBD2. J gave up 0 bases and V 5 bases, and 5 bases lay outside the gene matches. CDR1 SGHAT and CDR2 FQNNGV come from the germline V gene. The CDR3 is 15 amino acids. The CDR3, as DNA: TGTGCCAGCAGCCCCCCTAGCGGAAGCACAGATACGCAGTATTTT. Its translation is CASSPPSGSTDTQYF.

The rearrangement joins TRBV5-6 to TRBJ1-2, with 7 bases aligning to TRBD1. The germline V gene has CDR1 SGHDT and CDR2 YYEEEE. The CDR3 totals 18 residues. V trimming: 4 bases; J trimming: 10 bases; junction bases outside the gene matches: 25. The CDR3 DNA is TGTGCCAGCAGCCCTCGAGGGACAGCGGTATTAGACCGATCTGACTACACCTTC. The encoded protein is CASSPRGTAVLDRSDYTF.

V and J are TRBV7-6 and TRBJ1-1; tentative D call: TRBD1 (6 bases). The V end lost 5 bases, the J end lost 2 bases, and 18 bases lay between the germline ends. The CDR3 covers 16 residues. In germline, CDR1 is SGHVS, CDR2 FNYEAQ. The CDR3 nucleotides are TGTGCCAGCAGCACGAGATTACAGGGAATCAACACTGAAGCTTTCTTT. Translated: CASSTRLQGINTEAFF.